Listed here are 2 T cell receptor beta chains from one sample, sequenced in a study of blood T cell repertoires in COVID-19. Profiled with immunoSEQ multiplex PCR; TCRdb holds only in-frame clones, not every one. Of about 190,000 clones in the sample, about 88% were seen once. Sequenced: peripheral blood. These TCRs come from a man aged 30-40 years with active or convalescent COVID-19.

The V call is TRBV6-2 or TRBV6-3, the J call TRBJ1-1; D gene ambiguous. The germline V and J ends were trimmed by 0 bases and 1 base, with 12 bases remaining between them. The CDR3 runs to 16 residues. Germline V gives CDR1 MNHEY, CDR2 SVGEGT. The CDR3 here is CASSYSSGSWNTEAFF. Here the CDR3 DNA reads TGTGCCAGCAGTTACTCTTCGGGGAGTTGGAACACTGAAGCTTTCTTT.

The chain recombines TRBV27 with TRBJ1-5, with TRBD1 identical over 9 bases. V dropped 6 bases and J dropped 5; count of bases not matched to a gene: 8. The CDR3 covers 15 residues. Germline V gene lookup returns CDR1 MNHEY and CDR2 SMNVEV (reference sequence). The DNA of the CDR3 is TGTGCCAGCAGCCGATCGGGGGACAGGGATCAGCCCCAGCATTTT. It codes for CASSRSGDRDQPQHF.